The 21 T cell receptor beta chains reported below all come from one sample, sequenced in a study of vaccination and CD4 T cells after COVID-19. What these receptors recognize is not known. The treatment here: roughly ten-day PBMC culture with coronavirus spike peptide pools or control peptides (ViraFEST assay). One should note that the unexposed donor's CD4+ T cells were collected before the COVID-19 pandemic (2011-2018). An Oncomine TCR Beta short-read assay was used to sequence the DNA from cultured CD4+ T cells. One entry per CDR3 protein results from TCRdb running MiXCR on the PCR reads. This table holds about 8,200 distinct CDR3 sequences, roughly 52% found once. Sequencing was carried out using CD4+ T cells from blood, cultured in vitro. Receptors originate from a human donor in good health.

The V call is TRBV10-3, the J call TRBJ1-3; D possibly corresponds to TRBD1 (5 bases). CDR1 and CDR2 from the germline V gene are ENHRY and SYGVKD. The CDR3 has 15 amino acids. V was cut by 4 bases and J by 0 bases, with 10 bases left in between. CDR3 nucleotide sequence: TGTGCCATCAGTGGGGGACCCCTCTCTGGAAACACCATATATTTT. Protein: CAISGGPLSGNTIYF.

The V gene is TRBV6-2 or TRBV6-3, the J gene TRBJ2-2, with D unresolved. This CDR3 spans 14 amino acids. Germline V gives CDR1 MNHEY, CDR2 SVGEGT. V shed 0 bases and J shed 2 bases, with 4 bases lying between them. DNA for the CDR3: TGTGCCAGCAGTTACTCGGTTAACACCGGGGAGCTGTTTTTT. Its protein product is CASSYSVNTGELFF.

The rearrangement joins TRBV4-1 to TRBJ2-3; D is ambiguous. The CDR3 runs to 12 residues. V gave up 5 bases and J gave up 5 bases, with 8 bases separating them. Germline assignment: CDR1 MGHRA and CDR2 YSYEKL. CDR3 loop: CASSSPRDTQYF. The CDR3 region has the DNA TGCGCCAGCAGCTCCCCTAGAGATACGCAGTATTTT.

The table lists this clonotype with a few counts. The chain links TRBV27 to TRBJ1-2; weak D call: TRBD1 (6 bases). Per the germline V gene, CDR1 is MNHEY and CDR2 is SMNVEV (reference sequence). This CDR3 comprises 13 residues. Trimming cost V 5 bases and J 4 bases, with 11 bases left between them. The CDR3 spells CASSGTKRYGYTF. As DNA, the CDR3 is TGTGCCAGCAGTGGGACAAAACGCTATGGCTACACCTTC.

This chain links TRBV6-5 with TRBJ2-3, with TRBD2 matching over 9 bases. Germline trimming cut 2 bases from V and 9 bases from J; bases unmatched to any gene: 15. Germline assignment: CDR1 MNHEY and CDR2 SVGAGI. This CDR3 spans 17 amino acids. The DNA for the CDR3 is TGTGCCAGCAGTTACCCCCCCGCGGGGGGGGTGGTGGTCACGCAGTATTTT. Its protein is CASSYPPAGGVVVTQYF.

The chain is built from TRBV4-3 and TRBJ2-1; 7 bases agree with TRBD1. Germline CDR1 LGHNA, CDR2 YSLEER. The junction had 4 bases not matched to a gene; V was cut back by 1 base and J by 4 bases. The CDR3 runs 15 residues. The CDR3 loop reads CASSQGQGPYNEQFF. The CDR3, as DNA: TGCGCCAGCAGCCAAGGACAGGGCCCATACAATGAGCAGTTCTTC.

The CDR3 DNA reads as TGTGCCAGCAGAGGCGGGTCCTACGAGCAGTACTTC. The encoded protein is CASRGGSYEQYF. The genes are TRBV6-1 and TRBJ2-7; D possibly corresponds to TRBD2 (5 bases). With 6 bases removed from V and 1 base from J, the gap between germline ends came to 7 bases. From germline, CDR1 is MNHNS and CDR2 SASEGT. CDR3 length: 12 residues.

The chain uses TRBV7-2 and TRBJ2-6; D not resolved. Germline CDR1 reads SGHTA; CDR2 reads FQGNSA. The length of the CDR3 is 15 residues. Trimming stripped 3 bases from V and 2 bases from J, with 8 bases between. The CDR3 spells CASSFWAAGANVLTF. The CDR3 region has the DNA TGTGCCAGCAGCTTCTGGGCGGCTGGGGCCAACGTCCTGACTTTC.

The chain employs TRBV28 and TRBJ1-2; TRBD1 is a possible D gene (5 bases). V lost 3 bases and J 6 bases, leaving 20 bases between the germline ends. The CDR3 contains 16 residues. CDR1 MDHEN and CDR2 SYDVKM come from the germline V gene. CDR3 region: CASSFDGAKRKNGYTF. The CDR3 nucleotides read TGTGCCAGCAGTTTTGACGGGGCAAAAAGAAAGAATGGCTACACCTTC.

The chain couples TRBV6-2 or TRBV6-3 to TRBJ2-2; D may be TRBD1 (6 bases). Trimming pared 5 bases from V and 9 bases from J, leaving 16 bases between. Germline CDR1 reads MNHEY; CDR2 reads SVGEGT. CDR3 size: 14 residues. CDR3 amino acids: CASSHPGQFRELFF. CDR3 coding DNA: TGTGCCAGCAGTCATCCCGGACAGTTTCGGGAGCTGTTTTTT.

This chain links TRBV27 with TRBJ1-2; 8 nucleotides align to TRBD1. After removal of 8 bases from V and 8 bases from J, the junction contained 10 bases not matched to a gene. CDR1 MNHEY and CDR2 SMNVEV come from the germline V gene (reference sequence). The CDR3 is 13 amino acids. The CDR3 protein is CASGSTGVGGYTF. CDR3 DNA: TGTGCCAGCGGCTCGACAGGGGTAGGAGGCTACACCTTC.

The rearrangement joins TRBV7-6 to TRBJ2-7; 9 bases agree with TRBD1. Per germline, CDR1 SGHVS and CDR2 FNYEAQ. The CDR3 loop spans 16 amino acids. J was trimmed by 5 bases and V by 5 bases; bases with no gene match: 13. The CDR3 protein is CASSKTPGQGIDEQYF. The CDR3 DNA reads as TGTGCCAGCAGCAAAACACCGGGACAGGGAATAGACGAGCAGTACTTC.

The rearrangement joins TRBV2 to TRBJ1-1; TRBD1 might be the D (6 bases). Trimming pared 6 bases from V and 1 base from J, leaving 12 bases between. Per the germline V gene, CDR1 is SNHLY and CDR2 is FYNNEI. This CDR3 region has 14 residues. CDR3 sequence reads: CASRSDRGNTEAFF. CDR3 sequence (DNA): TGTGCCAGCAGGTCGGACAGAGGGAACACTGAAGCTTTCTTT.

A few counts support this clonotype. V usage is TRBV7-8 and J usage is TRBJ1-2; 9 bases are a match to TRBD1. The CDR3 extends over 16 amino acids. The germline V gene has CDR1 SGHVS and CDR2 FQNEAQ. Unmatched junction bases numbered 15, after V lost 5 bases and J lost 8 bases. CDR3 loop: CASSPVGTGSIYGYTF. CDR3 DNA: TGTGCCAGCAGCCCTGTGGGGACAGGGTCCATTTACGGCTACACCTTC. Full variable domain (outside the CDR3, taken from reference TRBV7-8 and TRBJ1-2): GAGVSQSPRYKVAKRGQDVALRCDPISGHVSLFWYQQALGQGPEFLTYFQNEAQLDKSGLPSDRFFAERPEGSVSTLKIQRTQQEDSAVYLCASSPVGTGSIYGYTFGSGTRLTVV.

This clonotype is medium-sized. J is TRBJ2-6 and V is TRBV20-1, with a tentative D call TRBD1 (6 bases). The CDR3 covers 16 residues. The ends were cut back, 6 bases at V and 0 bases at J, with 15 bases in the middle. Germline V gene data show CDR1 as DFQATT and CDR2 as SNEGSKA (reference sequence). CDR3 DNA: TGCAGTGCATGGACAGAGCATCGCTCTGGGGCCAACGTCCTGACTTTC. Translated: CSAWTEHRSGANVLTF.

In its sample, this clonotype was seen a few times. The chain combines TRBV5-1 with TRBJ1-2; D gene uncertain. The germline V gene encodes CDR1 SGHRS and CDR2 YFSETQ. This CDR3 has 14 amino acids. The ends were cut back, 1 base at V and 8 bases at J, with 15 bases in the middle. The CDR3 nucleotides read TGCGCCAGCAGCTTGAAACTGGGATATGGAGGCTACACCTTC. Its protein is CASSLKLGYGGYTF.

The chain recombines TRBV7-2 with TRBJ2-3; the D gene is possibly TRBD2 (6 bases). This CDR3 is 14 amino acids long. V gave up 2 bases and J gave up 3 bases, with 9 bases separating them. Per the germline V gene, CDR1 is SGHTA and CDR2 is FQGNSA. CDR3 sequence: CASSLSGTTDTQYF. The CDR3, as DNA: TGTGCCAGCAGCTTAAGTGGGACTACAGATACGCAGTATTTT.

The chain employs TRBV7-9 and TRBJ2-7, with 12 positions matching TRBD2. This CDR3 region has 14 residues. Germline CDR1 SEHNR, CDR2 FQNEAQ (reference sequence). Losses at the gene ends were 7 bases for V and 5 bases for J; bases not matched to a gene: 6. The CDR3 region is CASNLAGGPNEQYF. CDR3 DNA sequence: TGTGCCAGCAACCTAGCGGGAGGGCCTAACGAGCAGTACTTC.

As for this clonotype: An end of the junction differs from the germline gene, which may be a read error. The V call is TRBV10-3, the J call TRBJ1-1, with 7 positions matching TRBD1. The germline V gene encodes CDR1 ENHRY and CDR2 SYGVKD. This CDR3 spans 17 amino acids. As DNA, the CDR3 is TGTGCCATCAGTGAGCCGGACAGGTTTATCATGAACACTGGAGCTTTCTTT. Translated, it gives CAISEPDRFIMNTGAFF.

This clonotype has just a few counts. The chain recombines TRBV6-2 or TRBV6-3 with TRBJ2-5; the match to TRBD2 covers 10 bases. J was trimmed by 2 bases and V by 4 bases; bases with no gene match: 16. The CDR3 consists of 19 residues. Germline V gives CDR1 MNHEY, CDR2 SVGEGT. CDR3 residues: CASSWLTTSGWTGQETQYF. As DNA, the CDR3 is TGTGCCAGCAGTTGGTTGACGACTAGCGGGTGGACTGGGCAAGAGACCCAGTACTTC.

Only a few counts were recorded for this clonotype. The chain has TRBV20-1 and TRBJ2-7; TRBD1 agrees at 9 bases. The junction had 16 bases not matched to a gene; V was cut back by 3 bases and J by 7 bases. CDR3 length: 16 amino acids. Germline assignment: CDR1 DFQATT and CDR2 SNEGSKA (reference sequence). Here the CDR3 DNA reads TGCAGTGCTAGTCCTACCACGACAGGGGGAAGCCGAGAGCAGTACTTC. Translated, it gives CSASPTTTGGSREQYF.